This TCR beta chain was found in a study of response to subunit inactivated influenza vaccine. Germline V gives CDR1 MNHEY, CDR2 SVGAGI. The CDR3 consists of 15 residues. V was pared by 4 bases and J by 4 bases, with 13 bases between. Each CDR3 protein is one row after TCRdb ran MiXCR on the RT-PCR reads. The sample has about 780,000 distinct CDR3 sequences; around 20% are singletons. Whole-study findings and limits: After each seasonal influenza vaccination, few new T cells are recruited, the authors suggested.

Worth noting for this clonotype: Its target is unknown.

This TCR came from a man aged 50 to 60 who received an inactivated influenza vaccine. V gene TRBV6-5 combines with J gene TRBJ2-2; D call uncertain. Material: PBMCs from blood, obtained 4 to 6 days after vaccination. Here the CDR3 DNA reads TGTGCCAGCAGTTCATCTTGGGCGAGCACCGGGGAGCTGTTTTTT. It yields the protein CASSSSWASTGELFF.